These 30 T cell receptor beta chains were all obtained from the same sample, sequenced in a study of cytomegalovirus exposure and HLA in healthy donors. The PCR was carried out with 60 Vbeta primers and 13 Jbeta primers. Assay: immunoSEQ multiplex PCR; the TCRdb copy retains only in-frame clones and omits some. Its clone listing holds around 76,000 clones. Sequencing was performed on PBMCs. The source is an older woman in good health and CMV-seronegative.

The chain uses TRBV10-1 and TRBJ1-5; D might be TRBD1 (6 bases). Per the germline V gene, CDR1 is WNHNN and CDR2 is SYGVQD (reference sequence). This CDR3 comprises 16 residues. V was pared by 5 bases and J by 1 base, with 15 bases between. The CDR3 nucleotides are TGCGCCAGCAGTCCACAGGGATTCGGGAGCAATCAGCCCCAGCATTTT. Translated, it gives CASSPQGFGSNQPQHF.

This chain joins TRBV7-2 and TRBJ1-4; no clear D gene. The germline gives CDR1 SGHTA, CDR2 FQGNSA. Trimming shortened V by 5 bases and J by 4 bases, and 5 bases separated the two germline ends. The CDR3 is made up of 12 amino acids. CDR3: CASSPRNEKLFF. The CDR3 DNA is TGTGCCAGCAGCCCCCGTAATGAAAAACTGTTTTTT.

The V gene is TRBV9, the J gene TRBJ2-7; 13 bases fit TRBD2. The junction had 2 bases not matched to a gene; V was cut back by 2 bases and J by 0 bases. There are 16 residues in the CDR3. CDR1 SGDLS and CDR2 YYNGEE come from the germline V gene. CDR3 bases: TGTGCCAGCAGCGTGGGACTAGCGGGGAGCTCCTACGAGCAGTACTTC. Its translation: CASSVGLAGSSYEQYF.

V gene TRBV7-8 combines with J gene TRBJ1-2; weak D call: TRBD1 (6 bases). The germline V gene has CDR1 SGHVS and CDR2 FQNEAQ. The CDR3 covers 15 residues. Trimming cost V 5 bases and J 4 bases, with 17 bases left between them. The CDR3 DNA reads TGTGCCAGCAGCCCTGTCGTGGGGGCTAGCTATGGCTACACCTTC. As protein: CASSPVVGASYGYTF.

The rearrangement links TRBV7-9 to TRBJ1-4; 7 bases are a match to TRBD1. CDR3 length equals 13 residues. CDR1 and CDR2 from the germline V gene are SEHNR and FQNEAQ (reference sequence). The junction had 4 bases not matched to a gene; V was cut back by 5 bases and J by 7 bases. The CDR3 spells CASSTGAGEKLFF. As DNA, the CDR3 is TGTGCCAGCAGCACAGGGGCCGGTGAAAAACTGTTTTTT.

The chain uses TRBV4-2 and TRBJ2-3, with a weak D call TRBD1 (6 bases). CDR3 length: 14 residues. CDR1 and CDR2 (germline): LGHNA, YNFKEQ. V shed 0 bases and J shed 5 bases, with 9 bases lying between them. The CDR3 here is CASSQDGGRDTQYF. CDR3 DNA: TGTGCCAGCAGCCAAGATGGGGGCAGAGATACGCAGTATTTT.

V usage is TRBV6-5 and J usage is TRBJ2-1, with 9 positions matching TRBD1. This CDR3 has 15 residues. Germline-derived CDR1 and CDR2 are MNHEY and SVGAGI. Germline trimming cut 2 bases from V and 7 bases from J; bases unmatched to any gene: 6. CDR3 sequence reads: CASSYPSGQGNEQFF. The DNA for the CDR3 is TGTGCCAGCAGTTACCCCTCGGGACAGGGAAATGAGCAGTTCTTC.

This sequence joins TRBV7-9 and TRBJ2-7; 10 nucleotides match TRBD2. CDR1 and CDR2 (germline): SEHNR, FQNEAQ (reference sequence). The CDR3 spans 14 residues. The V segment lost 2 bases and the J segment 6 bases; nucleotides outside the gene matches: 4. The CDR3 nucleotides read TGTGCCAGCAGCTTAAAACTAGCGGGGTCCGAGCAGTACTTC. Residues: CASSLKLAGSEQYF.

The V and J genes are TRBV6-5 and TRBJ2-3; TRBD1 agrees at 9 bases. The CDR3 covers 15 residues. V was clipped by 6 bases and J by 1 base; unmatched bases: 5. Germline V gives CDR1 MNHEY, CDR2 SVGAGI. The DNA of the CDR3 is TGTGCCAGCAGAATCACAGGGGGCGGCACAGATACGCAGTATTTT. Translating it yields CASRITGGGTDTQYF.

The rearrangement joins TRBV6-1 to TRBJ2-7; 10 bases are a match to TRBD1. Looked up from germline, CDR1 is MNHNS and CDR2 is SASEGT. V lost 2 bases to trimming and J lost 5 bases; unmatched junction nucleotides: 6. The CDR3 totals 15 residues. The CDR3 protein is CASSEKGTGVDEQYF. The CDR3 region has the DNA TGTGCCAGCAGTGAAAAAGGGACAGGGGTGGACGAGCAGTACTTC.

The chain carries TRBV27 and TRBJ2-5; TRBD2 matches at 14 bases. Trimming cost V 4 bases and J 5 bases; bases outside gene matches: 9. This CDR3 contains 17 residues. Germline V gene data show CDR1 as MNHEY and CDR2 as SMNVEV (reference sequence). The DNA for the CDR3 is TGTGCCAGCAGTTCCTGGACTAGCGGGGGGCGGGGGGAGACCCAGTACTTC. This gives the protein CASSSWTSGGRGETQYF.

As concerns this clone: The junction shows a germline mismatch at one end, possibly a read error. The gene calls are TRBV7-9 and TRBJ1-4; TRBD1 is a possible D gene (6 bases). Per germline, CDR1 SEHNR and CDR2 FQNEAQ (reference sequence). The CDR3 sequence is 13 residues long. Here the CDR3 DNA reads TGTGCCGGCAGCCAACCGACAGGATCTAACCTGTTTTTT. It codes for CAGSQPTGSNLFF.

V usage is TRBV7-2 and J usage is TRBJ1-4; D is ambiguous. Per the germline V gene, CDR1 is SGHTA and CDR2 is FQGNSA. V lost 4 bases and J lost 7, with 10 bases in between. This CDR3 spans 13 amino acids. Here the CDR3 DNA reads TGTGCCAGCAGCTCGGGGATAGGTGAAAAACTGTTTTTT. As protein: CASSSGIGEKLFF.

The J gene is TRBJ2-1, the V gene TRBV10-3; TRBD2 matches 9 bases. This CDR3 has 15 amino acids. CDR1 is ENHRY, CDR2 SYGVKD, per germline. J gave up 4 bases and V 2 bases, and 3 bases lay outside the gene matches. The CDR3, as DNA: TGTGCCATCAGTGAGACTAGCGGGCCGTACAATGAGCAGTTCTTC. Translation gives CAISETSGPYNEQFF.

V gene TRBV6-5 combines with J gene TRBJ2-3, with 9 bases identical to TRBD2. The CDR3 spans 16 residues. J gave up 5 bases and V 0 bases, and 6 bases lay outside the gene matches. CDR1 and CDR2 from the germline V gene are MNHEY and SVGAGI. The CDR3 sequence is CASSYSSLLAGDTQYF. The DNA for the CDR3 is TGTGCCAGCAGTTACTCGAGTTTACTAGCGGGAGATACGCAGTATTTT.

The chain carries TRBV11-2 and TRBJ2-1, with D possibly TRBD2 on 5 matching bases. The germline V gene has CDR1 SGHAT and CDR2 FQNNGV. V lost 5 bases, J lost 3 bases, and 5 bases lay in between. The CDR3 extends over 12 amino acids. The CDR3 DNA follows: TGTGCCAGCAGCCGGGGCTACAATGAGCAGTTCTTC. It yields the protein CASSRGYNEQFF.

The chain employs TRBV11-1 and TRBJ1-1, with a possible D match to TRBD1 (5 bases). The germline V gene encodes CDR1 SGHAT and CDR2 FQDESV (reference sequence). V lost 5 bases to trimming and J lost 6 bases, with 16 bases between them. CDR3 length: 14 residues. The CDR3 nucleotides are TGTGCCAGCAGCCCCCGTTGGGGGACTGCTGAAGCTTTCTTT. Its protein product is CASSPRWGTAEAFF.

The rearrangement uses TRBV19 and TRBJ2-3; D is possibly TRBD2 (6 bases). This CDR3 spans 14 amino acids. The V gene's germline CDR1 is LNHDA and CDR2 SQIVND (reference sequence). The ends were cut back, 7 bases at V and 2 bases at J, with 13 bases in the middle. The CDR3 protein is CASKKGLPTDTQYF. CDR3 nucleotide sequence: TGTGCCAGTAAGAAGGGACTCCCCACAGATACGCAGTATTTT.

The V gene is TRBV7-9, the J gene TRBJ2-5; TRBD2 aligns across 11 bases. The DNA matches TRBJ2-7 better at its end, which makes the J call doubtful. This CDR3 spans 16 amino acids. Germline values: CDR1 SEHNR, CDR2 FQNEAQ (reference sequence). The CDR3 reads CASSPGATSGNYEQYF. The CDR3 DNA sequence: TGTGCCAGCAGCCCCGGGGCGACTAGCGGGAACTACGAGCAGTACTTC.

V usage is TRBV28 and J usage is TRBJ2-2; 7 bases match TRBD2. CDR3 size: 15 residues. Germline CDR1 MDHEN, CDR2 SYDVKM. V shed 4 bases and J 3 bases; nucleotides not matched to a gene: 5. The DNA of the CDR3 is TGTGCCAGCAGTTCACAAGCGGGGTACACCGGGGAGCTGTTTTTT. This encodes CASSSQAGYTGELFF.

The chain has TRBV5-1 and TRBJ1-2; D possibly corresponds to TRBD1 (6 bases). Trimming removed 4 bases at V and 2 bases at J, with 9 bases between. This CDR3 has 13 residues. Per the germline V gene, CDR1 is SGHRS and CDR2 is YFSETQ. The CDR3 bases are TGCGCCAGCAGCCCTGACAGGAACTATGGCTACACCTTC. Translation gives CASSPDRNYGYTF.

The chain combines TRBV28 with TRBJ1-3, with D unresolved. Trimming shortened V by 6 bases and J by 4 bases, and 4 bases separated the two germline ends. CDR1 MDHEN and CDR2 SYDVKM come from the germline V gene. This CDR3 contains 11 residues. This CDR3 reads CASSRGNTIYF. The CDR3 DNA reads TGTGCCAGCAGCAGAGGAAACACCATATATTTT.

This chain connects TRBV5-1 to TRBJ1-1; the D is unclear. Germline CDR1 SGHRS, CDR2 YFSETQ. The V and J ends lost 4 bases and 6 bases respectively, with 13 bases between them. CDR3 length equals 13 residues. Here the CDR3 reads CASSKEGGPEAFF. The CDR3 nucleotides are TGCGCCAGCAGCAAGGAGGGTGGACCTGAAGCTTTCTTT.

This chain connects TRBV28 to TRBJ2-6, with D possibly being TRBD2 (6 bases). The ends were cut back, 2 bases at V and 2 bases at J, with 10 bases in the middle. Germline V gene lookup returns CDR1 MDHEN and CDR2 SYDVKM. This CDR3 is 16 amino acids long. CDR3 bases: TGTGCCAGCAGTTTAATAGCGGAGACTGGGGCCAACGTCCTGACTTTC. Amino acids: CASSLIAETGANVLTF.

This chain links TRBV19 with TRBJ2-5, with D uncertain. The CDR3 is made up of 14 amino acids. Trimming took off 4 bases at V and 2 bases at J, with 11 bases between the two ends. CDR1 is LNHDA, CDR2 SQIVND, per germline (reference sequence). The CDR3 is CASSTRQIQETQYF. As DNA, the CDR3 is TGTGCCAGTAGTACTCGACAAATTCAAGAGACCCAGTACTTC.

The rearrangement joins TRBV9 to TRBJ2-1; 11 bases line up with TRBD2. The V segment lost 0 bases and the J segment 4 bases; nucleotides outside the gene matches: 6. The CDR3 extends over 17 amino acids. Per the germline V gene, CDR1 is SGDLS and CDR2 is YYNGEE. CDR3 nucleotide sequence: TGTGCCAGCAGCGTAGTCGCCGCTAGCGGGGGGTACAATGAGCAGTTCTTC. Amino acid sequence: CASSVVAASGGYNEQFF.

This chain joins TRBV29-1 and TRBJ2-5; D possibly corresponds to TRBD2 (6 bases). V was shortened by 7 bases and J by 3 bases, with 15 bases between the two germline ends. Germline V gene sequence: CDR1 SQVTM, CDR2 ANQGSEA. This CDR3 has 13 residues. The CDR3 sequence is CSALRTGEETQYF. CDR3 DNA: TGCAGCGCTCTCCGGACGGGGGAAGAGACCCAGTACTTC.

The rearrangement links TRBV25-1 to TRBJ2-3; 9 bases map to TRBD2. Trimming removed 4 bases from V and 4 bases from J; junction bases left unmatched: 9. The germline V gene encodes CDR1 MGHDK and CDR2 SYGVNS. The CDR3 totals 16 residues. The CDR3 sequence is CASSAERTSEADTQYF. The CDR3 nucleotides are TGTGCCAGCAGTGCCGAAAGGACTAGCGAGGCAGATACGCAGTATTTT.

This sequence joins TRBV7-9 and TRBJ2-7; 8 nucleotides agree with TRBD1. Trimming removed 6 bases from V and 7 bases from J; junction bases left unmatched: 11. The CDR3 extends over 14 amino acids. Germline loops: CDR1 SEHNR, CDR2 FQNEAQ (reference sequence). CDR3 in amino acids: CASSPRTGPQEQYF. CDR3 bases: TGTGCCAGCAGTCCCCGGACAGGGCCGCAGGAGCAGTACTTC.

The rearrangement links TRBV19 to TRBJ2-1, with a weak D call TRBD2 (5 bases). V lost 10 bases and J lost 4, with 8 bases in between. This CDR3 region has 11 residues. Germline lookup yields CDR1 LNHDA and CDR2 SQIVND (reference sequence). The CDR3 nucleotides are TGTGCCACCGAGGGTTACAATGAGCAGTTCTTC. It codes for CATEGYNEQFF.